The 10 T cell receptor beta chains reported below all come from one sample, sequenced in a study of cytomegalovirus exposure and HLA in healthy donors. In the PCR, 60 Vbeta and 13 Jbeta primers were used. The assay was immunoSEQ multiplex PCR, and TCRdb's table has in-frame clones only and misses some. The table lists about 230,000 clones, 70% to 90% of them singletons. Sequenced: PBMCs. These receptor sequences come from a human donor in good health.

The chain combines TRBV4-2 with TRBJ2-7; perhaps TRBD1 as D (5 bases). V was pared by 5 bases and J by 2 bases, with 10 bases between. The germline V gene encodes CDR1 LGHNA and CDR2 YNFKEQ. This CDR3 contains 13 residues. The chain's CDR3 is CASSLTVTYEQYF. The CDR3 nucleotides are TGTGCCAGCAGCTTGACAGTGACCTACGAGCAGTACTTC.

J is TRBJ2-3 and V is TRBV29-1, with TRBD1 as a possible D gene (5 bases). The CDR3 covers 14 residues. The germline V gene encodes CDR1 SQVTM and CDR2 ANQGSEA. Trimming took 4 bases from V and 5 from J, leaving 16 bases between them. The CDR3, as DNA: TGCAGCGTTGCCGTAACAGGTGCTGAAGATACGCAGTATTTT. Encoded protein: CSVAVTGAEDTQYF.

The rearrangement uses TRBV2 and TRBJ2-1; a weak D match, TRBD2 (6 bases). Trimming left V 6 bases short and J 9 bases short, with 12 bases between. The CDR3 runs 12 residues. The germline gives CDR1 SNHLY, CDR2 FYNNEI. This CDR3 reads CASSGRFVEQFF. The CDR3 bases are TGTGCCAGCAGCGGGAGATTCGTTGAGCAGTTCTTC.

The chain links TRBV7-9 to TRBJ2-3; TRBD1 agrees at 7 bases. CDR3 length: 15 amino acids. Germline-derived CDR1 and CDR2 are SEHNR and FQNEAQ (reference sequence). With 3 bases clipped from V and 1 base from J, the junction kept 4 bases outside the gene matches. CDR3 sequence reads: CASSFRQGGTDTQYF. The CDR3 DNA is TGTGCCAGCAGCTTTCGTCAGGGGGGCACAGATACGCAGTATTTT.

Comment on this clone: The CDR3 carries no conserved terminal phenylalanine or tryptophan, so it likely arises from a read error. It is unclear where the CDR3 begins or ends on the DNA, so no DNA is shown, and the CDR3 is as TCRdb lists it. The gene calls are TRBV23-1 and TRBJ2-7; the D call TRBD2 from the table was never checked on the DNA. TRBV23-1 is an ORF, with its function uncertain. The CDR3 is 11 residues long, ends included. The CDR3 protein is CASSPSHCPLL.

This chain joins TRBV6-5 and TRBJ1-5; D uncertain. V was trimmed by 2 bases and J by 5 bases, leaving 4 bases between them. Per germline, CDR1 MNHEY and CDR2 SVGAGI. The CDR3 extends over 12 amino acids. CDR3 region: CASSYEDQPQHF. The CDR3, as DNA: TGTGCCAGCAGTTACGAGGATCAGCCCCAGCATTTT.

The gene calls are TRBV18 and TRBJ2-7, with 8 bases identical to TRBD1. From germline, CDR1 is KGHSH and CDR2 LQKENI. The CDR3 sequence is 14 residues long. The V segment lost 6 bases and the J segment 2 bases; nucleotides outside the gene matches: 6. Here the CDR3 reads CASSCQGAPYEQYF. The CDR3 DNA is TGTGCCAGCTCGTGTCAGGGGGCTCCCTACGAGCAGTACTTC.

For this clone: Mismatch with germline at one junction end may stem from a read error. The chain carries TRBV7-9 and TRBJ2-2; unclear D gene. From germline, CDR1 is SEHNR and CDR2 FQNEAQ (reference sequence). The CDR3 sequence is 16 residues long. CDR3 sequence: CSSSTRLDSNTGELFF. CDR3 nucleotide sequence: TGTTCCAGCAGCACAAGACTCGATAGCAACACCGGGGAGCTGTTTTTT.

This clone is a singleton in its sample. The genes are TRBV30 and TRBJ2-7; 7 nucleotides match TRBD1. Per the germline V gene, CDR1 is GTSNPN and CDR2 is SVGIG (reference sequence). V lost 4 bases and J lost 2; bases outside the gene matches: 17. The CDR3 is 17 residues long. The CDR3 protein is CAWNGDSTMGEAYEQYF. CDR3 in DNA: TGTGCCTGGAACGGGGACAGTACAATGGGGGAAGCCTACGAGCAGTACTTC. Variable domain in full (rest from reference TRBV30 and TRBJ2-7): SQTIHQWPATLVQPVGSPLSLECTVEGTSNPNLYWYRQAAGRGLQLLFYSVGIGQISSEVPQNLSASRPQDRQFILSSKKLLLSDSGFYLCAWNGDSTMGEAYEQYFGPGTRLTVT.

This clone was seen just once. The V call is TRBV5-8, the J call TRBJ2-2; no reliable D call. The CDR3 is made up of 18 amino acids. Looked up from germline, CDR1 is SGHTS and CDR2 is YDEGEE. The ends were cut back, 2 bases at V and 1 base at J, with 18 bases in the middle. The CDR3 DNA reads TGTGCCAGCAGCTTTGTGGTTACAGCCGGCTGGAACACCGGGGAGCTGTTTTTT. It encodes CASSFVVTAGWNTGELFF.